This T cell receptor beta chain was documented in a study of blood T cells in healthy people across ages. Study-wide findings and caveats: Higher diversity, along with more naive CD4+ cells, distinguished long-lived donors from aged donors. There was a strong correlation between TCR beta diversity and naive T cell percentage.

There are 13 residues in the CDR3. V gave up 5 bases and J gave up 1 base, with 8 bases separating them. This clonotype has more than one count but fewer than ten. Its antigen is currently unknown. The authors ran a second PCR of roughly 6 to 12 cycles using a sample-barcoded 5' primer and a J-beta primer mix. Every molecule of cDNA carried a tag from a template-switch adaptor with 12 random nucleotides. Each CDR3 protein gets one entry after TCRdb re-called the 5' RACE reads with MiXCR. Seen here are roughly 1,700,000 distinct CDR3 sequences, roughly 28% observed once, and the top ten hold more than 6%.

The rearrangement joins TRBV12-3 or TRBV12-4 to TRBJ1-1; TRBD1 is a possible D gene (5 bases). This receptor was identified in a woman between 25 and 40 years old in good health. What was sequenced was blood. The CDR3 nucleotides are TGTGCCAGCAGTCACGGGACGAACACTGAAGCTTTCTTT. It translates to CASSHGTNTEAFF.